The 18 T cell receptor beta chains below come from one sample, sequenced in a study of chemoradiotherapy in HPV16-positive cancers (dated by TCRdb to between 2021 and 2023). Receptors were amplified or captured by the immunoSEQ multiplex PCR assay. TCRdb holds this immuneACCESS table with in-frame rearrangements only. Some clones are missing; in checked studies, unresolved V genes explain under half, and the rest has no known cause. Here the sample has about 5,100 clones; about three quarters occur a single time. The top ten clones comprise approximately 14% of the sample. The sample in question was tumor tissue, obtained from a patient who underwent chemoradiotherapy. Receptors were obtained from a human donor with HPV-associated anogenital cancer.

This chain connects TRBV2 to TRBJ1-1; 8 bases agree with TRBD1. CDR1 is SNHLY and CDR2 is FYNNEI in the germline V gene. V shed 5 bases, J shed 1 base, and the junction held 3 bases outside the gene matches. This CDR3 spans 14 amino acids. CDR3 loop: CASSPTGGNTEAFF. The CDR3 DNA sequence: TGTGCCAGCAGTCCCACAGGGGGGAACACTGAAGCTTTCTTT.

CDR3 in amino acids: CASSLLQNTGELFF. CDR3 nucleotides: TGTGCCAGCAGCTTATTACAGAACACCGGGGAGCTGTTTTTT. V usage is TRBV7-6 and J usage is TRBJ2-2; D not resolved. CDR3 length equals 14 residues. Germline loops: CDR1 SGHVS, CDR2 FNYEAQ. Trimming stripped 2 bases from V and 1 base from J, with 5 bases between.

This clone was counted only a few times. This chain links TRBV2 with TRBJ2-1; D is unresolved. V dropped 5 bases and J dropped 11 bases, with 13 bases sitting between them. The CDR3 spans 12 residues. Germline-derived CDR1 and CDR2 are SNHLY and FYNNEI. CDR3 bases: TGTGCCAGCAGTCGTATTACTATGAAGCAGTTCTTC. Its translation: CASSRITMKQFF. The complete variable domain, with remaining parts taken from reference TRBV2 and TRBJ2-1, reads EPEVTQTPSHQVTQMGQEVILRCVPISNHLYFYWYRQILGQKVEFLVSFYNNEISEKSEIFDDQFSVERPDGSNFTLKIRSTKLEDSAMYFCASSRITMKQFFGPGTRLTVL.

Written as DNA, the CDR3 is TGTGCCAGCAGTGAAGCCGGGGCCCGCTGGGCTGAAGCTTTCTTT. Protein: CASSEAGARWAEAFF. This chain joins TRBV2 and TRBJ1-1; possibly TRBD1 for D (5 bases). CDR3 length equals 15 residues. The germline V and J ends were trimmed by 0 bases and 6 bases, with 14 bases remaining between them. The germline gives CDR1 SNHLY, CDR2 FYNNEI.

This clone was seen just once. The V gene is TRBV5-1, the J gene TRBJ1-1; tentative D call: TRBD1 (6 bases). The CDR3 sequence is 15 residues long. Trimming removed 4 bases from V and 0 bases from J, with 13 bases in between. CDR1 SGHRS and CDR2 YFSETQ come from the germline V gene. The CDR3 DNA reads as TGCGCCAGCAGCACGAACGGGGGCGTGAACACTGAAGCTTTCTTT. Translating gives CASSTNGGVNTEAFF.

The chain recombines TRBV5-1 with TRBJ2-3; 7 nucleotides match TRBD1. Germline CDR1 and CDR2: SGHRS and YFSETQ. This CDR3 is built from 15 residues. The trim removed 5 bases at V and 4 bases at J, leaving 10 bases unmatched. Here the CDR3 DNA reads TGCGCCAGCAGTTTACAGGGGTGGGGTGCAGATACGCAGTATTTT. It translates to CASSLQGWGADTQYF. The variable domain in full, completed from reference TRBV5-1 and TRBJ2-3, reads KAGVTQTPRYLIKTRGQQVTLSCSPISGHRSVSWYQQTPGQGLQFLFEYFSETQRNKGNFPGRFSGRQFSNSRSEMNVSTLELGDSALYLCASSLQGWGADTQYFGPGTRLTVL.

In its sample, this clone was seen a few times. V and J are TRBV6-5 and TRBJ1-6, with a weak D call TRBD1 (5 bases). CDR3 size: 12 residues. The germline V and J ends were trimmed by 5 bases and 6 bases, with 5 bases remaining between them. Per germline, CDR1 MNHEY and CDR2 SVGAGI. The CDR3 reads CASSQGNSPLHF. For the CDR3, the DNA is TGTGCCAGCAGTCAGGGTAATTCACCCCTCCACTTT.

V and J are TRBV28 and TRBJ1-1, with 7 bases aligning to TRBD1. Germline lookup yields CDR1 MDHEN and CDR2 SYDVKM. V was clipped by 4 bases and J by 5 bases; unmatched bases: 7. This CDR3 contains 14 residues. The CDR3 DNA sequence: TGTGCCAGCAGTTCCCAATCAGGGGGAACTGAAGCTTTCTTT. Its translation: CASSSQSGGTEAFF. Together with reference TRBV28 and TRBJ1-1, the CDR3 gives the full variable domain: DVKVTQSSRYLVKRTGEKVFLECVQDMDHENMFWYRQDPGLGLRLIYFSYDVKMKEKGDIPEGYSVSREKKERFSLILESASTNQTSMYLCASSSQSGGTEAFFGQGTRLTVV.

The V call is TRBV7-9, the J call TRBJ1-1; D call uncertain. Germline loops: CDR1 SEHNR, CDR2 FQNEAQ (reference sequence). The CDR3 is 14 amino acids. The germline V and J ends were trimmed by 2 bases and 3 bases, with 10 bases remaining between them. DNA for the CDR3: TGTGCCAGCAGCTTATTACAGCCTGACACTGAAGCTTTCTTT. The encoded protein is CASSLLQPDTEAFF.

The chain carries TRBV29-1 and TRBJ2-2; 7 positions match TRBD1. The germline V gene encodes CDR1 SQVTM and CDR2 ANQGSEA. The V and J ends lost 1 base and 7 bases, in that order; junction bases with no gene match: 9. The length of the CDR3 is 15 residues. The CDR3 loop reads CSVEATGLYDGELFF. The CDR3 DNA reads as TGCAGCGTTGAAGCGACAGGGCTGTATGACGGGGAGCTGTTTTTT.

The rearrangement joins TRBV2 to TRBJ2-3; 11 bases align to TRBD1. CDR1 and CDR2 (germline): SNHLY, FYNNEI. The trim removed 10 bases at V and 3 bases at J, leaving 3 bases unmatched. The CDR3 runs to 13 residues. CDR3 bases: TGTGCCACCGGACAGGGGGCAACAGATACGCAGTATTTT. The encoded protein is CATGQGATDTQYF.

The chain combines TRBV14 with TRBJ2-1; 9 nucleotides match TRBD1. V shed 5 bases, J shed 7 bases, and the junction held 9 bases outside the gene matches. The CDR3 is made up of 15 amino acids. Germline V gives CDR1 SGHDN, CDR2 FVKESK. The CDR3 DNA reads as TGTGCCAGCAGCTTCCCGGGACAGGGCGGGAATGAGCAGTTCTTC. It is translated as CASSFPGQGGNEQFF. Drawing the rest from reference TRBV14 and TRBJ2-1, the complete variable domain is EAGVTQFPSHSVIEKGQTVTLRCDPISGHDNLYWYRRVMGKEIKFLLHFVKESKQDESGMPNNRFLAERTGGTYSTLKVQPAELEDSGVYFCASSFPGQGGNEQFFGPGTRLTVL.

This clone has just one count. The rearrangement joins TRBV4-2 to TRBJ2-3, with no clear D. This CDR3 contains 13 residues. Germline V lookup: CDR1 LGHNA, CDR2 YNFKEQ. The V end lost 4 bases, the J end lost 3 bases, and 8 bases lay between the germline ends. CDR3 region: CASSPTSTDTQYF. The CDR3 DNA is TGTGCCAGCAGCCCGACTTCAACAGATACGCAGTATTTT.

This chain uses TRBV11-2 with TRBJ1-1; 7 bases are a match to TRBD1. V shed 2 bases, J shed 5 bases, and the junction held 8 bases outside the gene matches. The CDR3 sequence is 15 residues long. The germline V gene has CDR1 SGHAT and CDR2 FQNNGV. The CDR3 loop reads CASSLWGQSGTEAFF. CDR3 nucleotides: TGTGCCAGCAGCTTATGGGGACAGTCTGGAACTGAAGCTTTCTTT.

The chain combines TRBV28 with TRBJ2-6; D remains ambiguous. The V gene's germline CDR1 is MDHEN and CDR2 SYDVKM. Trimming cost V 3 bases and J 1 base, with 7 bases left between them. The CDR3 totals 15 residues. CDR3 sequence: CASSLGGSGANVLTF. The DNA of the CDR3 is TGTGCCAGCAGTTTGGGTGGGTCTGGGGCCAACGTCCTGACTTTC.

The chain carries TRBV10-2 and TRBJ2-5; 7 nucleotides agree with TRBD1. V shed 6 bases and J 4 bases; nucleotides not matched to a gene: 14. This CDR3 spans 16 amino acids. Germline CDR1 is WSHSY and CDR2 is SAAADI. In nucleotides, the CDR3 is TGCGCCAGCAGAAGGGGGCTGGGGTTAGGGGGAGAGACCCAGTACTTC. Translated: CASRRGLGLGGETQYF.

The genes are TRBV9 and TRBJ2-5; 12 bases fit TRBD2. The CDR3 is 18 amino acids. CDR1 is SGDLS, CDR2 YYNGEE, per germline. Trimming cost V 1 base and J 4 bases; bases outside gene matches: 11. The CDR3 region is CASSVSAASGGARETQYF. CDR3 coding DNA: TGTGCCAGCAGCGTATCGGCGGCTAGCGGGGGGGCTAGAGAGACCCAGTACTTC. The full variable domain, rest sourced from reference TRBV9 and TRBJ2-5, is DSGVTQTPKHLITATGQRVTLRCSPRSGDLSVYWYQQSLDQGLQFLIQYYNGEERAKGNILERFSAQQFPDLHSELNLSSLELGDSALYFCASSVSAASGGARETQYFGPGTRLLVL.

The chain carries TRBV5-4 and TRBJ2-1; TRBD1 is a possible D gene (5 bases). V was clipped by 1 base and J by 3 bases, with 8 bases between them. The V gene's germline CDR1 is SGHNT and CDR2 YYREEE (reference sequence). This CDR3 spans 14 amino acids. CDR3 sequence: CASSLSGNYNEQFF. The CDR3 DNA sequence: TGTGCCAGCAGCTTGTCAGGGAACTACAATGAGCAGTTCTTC.